This entry lists 22 T cell receptor beta chains sequenced from one sample in a study of shared clonotypes between healthy human individuals. The method was immunoSEQ multiplex PCR; TCRdb's version includes in-frame clones alone and lacks a portion of them. Of about 2.3 million clones in the sample, about 92% were seen once. The sample taken for sequencing was naive CD4+ T cells from PBMCs. Documented subset: CD45RA+ positively selected. These receptors were obtained from a man between 18 and 35 years old in good health. Some clones in this sample may be carry-over from other donors' samples.

The chain carries TRBV2 and TRBJ1-2; unclear D gene. The CDR3 has 15 residues. Trimming removed 2 bases at V and 7 bases at J, with 17 bases between. Germline V CDR1 and CDR2: SNHLY, FYNNEI. CDR3 coding DNA: TGTGCCAGCAGTGAATCCTGGGTTTCACGACTTGGCTACACCTTC. This encodes CASSESWVSRLGYTF.

This chain connects TRBV14 to TRBJ2-7; D not certain. CDR3 length: 13 residues. From germline, CDR1 is SGHDN and CDR2 FVKESK. The ends were cut back, 3 bases at V and 2 bases at J, with 8 bases in the middle. This CDR3 is CASSQGKAYEQYF. The CDR3 DNA reads as TGTGCCAGCAGCCAGGGGAAGGCCTACGAGCAGTACTTC. The variable domain in full, completed from reference TRBV14 and TRBJ2-7, reads EAGVTQFPSHSVIEKGQTVTLRCDPISGHDNLYWYRRVMGKEIKFLLHFVKESKQDESGMPNNRFLAERTGGTYSTLKVQPAELEDSGVYFCASSQGKAYEQYFGPGTRLTVT.

To note about this clone: The same CDR3 arises from other DNA sequences in this sample as well. The chain combines TRBV5-1 with TRBJ2-1; a weak D match, TRBD2 (6 bases). CDR3 length equals 15 residues. Germline loops: CDR1 SGHRS, CDR2 YFSETQ. V was shortened by 2 bases and J by 1 base, with 10 bases between the two germline ends. Here the CDR3 reads CASSFLAGSYNEQFF. The CDR3 coding sequence is TGCGCCAGCAGCTTTCTCGCGGGGTCCTACAATGAGCAGTTCTTC.

The V call is TRBV29-1, the J call TRBJ2-5; TRBD2 might be the D (6 bases). Germline CDR1 SQVTM, CDR2 ANQGSEA. V shed 5 bases and J shed 3 bases, with 13 bases lying between them. The CDR3 covers 13 residues. CDR3 residues: CSVSGVLKETQYF. DNA of the CDR3: TGCAGCGTTTCGGGGGTTCTTAAAGAGACCCAGTACTTC.

With regard to this clone: The junction shows a germline mismatch at one end, possibly a read error. The chain employs TRBV15 and TRBJ2-5; the match to TRBD2 covers 8 bases. This CDR3 is 13 amino acids long. CDR1 LNHNV and CDR2 YYDKDF come from the germline V gene (reference sequence). In DNA form, the CDR3 reads TGTGCCACCAGCAGAGATGCCCGGGGGGGCACGAACTTC. Translating gives CATSRDARGGTNF.

The chain employs TRBV5-1 and TRBJ1-4; 8 bases line up with TRBD1. Germline V gene data show CDR1 as SGHRS and CDR2 as YFSETQ. The CDR3 is 18 amino acids. With 0 bases clipped from V and 8 bases from J, the junction kept 15 bases outside the gene matches. In DNA, the CDR3 is TGCGCCAGCAGCTTGGGAGACAGGGGATGGTCCCTGGGCGAAAAACTGTTTTTT. Translation: CASSLGDRGWSLGEKLFF.

Notes on this clone: In the same sample, other DNA sequences code for this CDR3. The chain couples TRBV18 to TRBJ2-6; D gene uncertain. The V end was cut by 0 bases, the J end by 2 bases, with 5 bases between. Germline CDR1 is KGHSH and CDR2 is LQKENI. This CDR3 has 15 residues. CDR3 in amino acids: CASSPPGTGANVLTF. The CDR3 DNA follows: TGTGCCAGCTCACCACCGGGTACTGGGGCCAACGTCCTGACTTTC.

Comment on this clone: The same CDR3 arises from other DNA sequences in this sample as well. The chain recombines TRBV18 with TRBJ2-7, with 7 bases matching TRBD2. This CDR3 region has 13 residues. Germline V CDR1 and CDR2: KGHSH, LQKENI. With 6 bases clipped from V and 2 bases from J, the junction kept 4 bases outside the gene matches. The CDR3 DNA reads as TGTGCCAGCTCCCCGGGGGGTACCTACGAGCAGTACTTC. This gives the protein CASSPGGTYEQYF. Variable domain in full (rest from reference TRBV18 and TRBJ2-7): NAGVMQNPRHLVRRRGQEARLRCSPMKGHSHVYWYRQLPEEGLKFMVYLQKENIIDESGMPKERFSAEFPKEGPSILRIQQVVRGDSAAYFCASSPGGTYEQYFGPGTRLTVT.

The sample holds one count of this clone. The same CDR3 also results from other DNA sequences found in this sample. This chain joins TRBV5-1 and TRBJ1-5; possibly TRBD1 for D (5 bases). Per germline, CDR1 SGHRS and CDR2 YFSETQ. CDR3 length equals 15 residues. Trimming stripped 4 bases from V and 3 bases from J, with 14 bases between. In DNA, the CDR3 is TGCGCCAGCAGCCCGACTGGGGGGGACAATCAGCCCCAGCATTTT. This codes for CASSPTGGDNQPQHF.

The chain carries TRBV6-5 and TRBJ2-5; D may match TRBD1 or TRBD2 (6 bases each). This CDR3 region has 13 residues. Trimming removed 1 base from V and 4 bases from J, with 7 bases in between. Per the germline V gene, CDR1 is MNHEY and CDR2 is SVGAGI. The CDR3 loop reads CASSYWGAETQYF. DNA for the CDR3: TGTGCCAGCAGTTACTGGGGGGCAGAGACCCAGTACTTC.

The chain uses TRBV2 and TRBJ1-1; 8 nucleotides line up with TRBD1. The V segment lost 1 base and the J segment 7 bases; nucleotides outside the gene matches: 8. This CDR3 comprises 15 residues. In germline, CDR1 is SNHLY, CDR2 FYNNEI. CDR3 in amino acids: CASSEGQGTLGEAFF. Here the CDR3 DNA reads TGTGCCAGCAGTGAAGGACAGGGGACGTTGGGTGAAGCTTTCTTT.

The chain combines TRBV2 with TRBJ2-7; TRBD1 is a possible D gene (8 bases). Germline V lookup: CDR1 SNHLY, CDR2 FYNNEI. CDR3 length equals 15 residues. V was shortened by 6 bases and J by 3 bases, with 18 bases between the two germline ends. The CDR3, as DNA: TGTGCCAGCAGATCACAGGGGGGGTTGTACTACGAGCAGTACTTC. Translating it yields CASRSQGGLYYEQYF. Supplemented by reference TRBV2 and TRBJ2-7, the full variable domain reads EPEVTQTPSHQVTQMGQEVILRCVPISNHLYFYWYRQILGQKVEFLVSFYNNEISEKSEIFDDQFSVERPDGSNFTLKIRSTKLEDSAMYFCASRSQGGLYYEQYFGPGTRLTVT.

The chain links TRBV19 to TRBJ1-2; D gene uncertain. The CDR3 totals 14 residues. CDR1 and CDR2 (germline): LNHDA, SQIVND (reference sequence). V shed 2 bases and J shed 4 bases, with 11 bases lying between them. This CDR3 reads CASSIRGQAYGYTF. The CDR3, as DNA: TGTGCCAGTAGTATAAGAGGCCAGGCCTATGGCTACACCTTC.

The table lists this clone with a count of one. This CDR3 is also generated by other DNA sequences in the sample. The chain links TRBV7-9 to TRBJ1-2; D unclear. There are 12 residues in the CDR3. Germline V gene data show CDR1 as SEHNR and CDR2 as FQNEAQ (reference sequence). Between the trimmed V and J ends, which lost 8 bases and 1 base, there was a span of 8 bases. For the CDR3, the DNA is TGTGCCAGCTCCGCTGTTAACTATGGCTACACCTTC. Protein: CASSAVNYGYTF.

V and J are TRBV27 and TRBJ2-1, with D uncertain. The CDR3 extends over 9 amino acids. V was pared by 11 bases and J by 11 bases, with 10 bases between. CDR1 is MNHEY and CDR2 is SMNVEV in the germline V gene (reference sequence). CDR3 nucleotide sequence: TGTGCCCCCTTAAAGAAGCAGTTCTTC. As protein: CAPLKKQFF.

J is TRBJ2-7 and V is TRBV4-2, with D unresolved. This CDR3 is 14 amino acids long. Deletions cut 0 bases from V and 6 bases from J, with 12 bases between. Germline-derived CDR1 and CDR2 are LGHNA and YNFKEQ. The CDR3 here is CASSQEVGTSEQYF. CDR3 nucleotide sequence: TGTGCCAGCAGCCAAGAGGTGGGCACCAGCGAGCAGTACTTC.

As regards this clone: The sample carries other DNA sequences with the same CDR3. CDR3: CATRTGGSYEQYF. In DNA form, the CDR3 reads TGTGCCACGCGTACGGGGGGCAGCTACGAGCAGTACTTC. The V gene is TRBV6-5, the J gene TRBJ2-7; tentatively, D is TRBD2 (7 bases). Trimming took off 10 bases at V and 3 bases at J, with 16 bases between the two ends. Germline loops: CDR1 MNHEY, CDR2 SVGAGI. The CDR3 extends over 13 amino acids.

This clone was seen a single time. The chain carries TRBV9 and TRBJ2-1; 8 bases line up with TRBD1. CDR1 and CDR2 from the germline V gene are SGDLS and YYNGEE. CDR3 size: 16 residues. V dropped 4 bases and J dropped 2; count of bases not matched to a gene: 8. The CDR3 loop is CASSLNRGITYNEQFF. The CDR3 nucleotides read TGTGCCAGCAGCTTGAACAGGGGGATTACCTACAATGAGCAGTTCTTC.

This clone was observed a single time. Here the CDR3 reads CASSPVVAGAKLFF. Written as DNA, the CDR3 is TGTGCCAGCAGCCCCGTCGTAGCGGGCGCGAAACTGTTTTTT. V is TRBV7-9 and J is TRBJ1-4, with unresolved D. CDR1 is SEHNR, CDR2 FQNEAQ, per germline (reference sequence). This CDR3 is built from 14 residues. The V and J ends lost 5 bases and 11 bases respectively, with 18 bases between them.

The V gene is TRBV5-1, the J gene TRBJ2-1; 11 bases are a match to TRBD1. The CDR3 is made up of 17 amino acids. The J segment lost 8 bases and the V segment lost 4 bases, leaving 14 bases of the junction unmatched. Per germline, CDR1 SGHRS and CDR2 YFSETQ. The DNA for the CDR3 is TGCGCCAGCAGCCTCTCGTTAAAGGGACAGGGGGTGCATGAGCAGTTCTTC. Translation: CASSLSLKGQGVHEQFF.

The gene calls are TRBV27 and TRBJ2-2, with 9 bases fitting TRBD1. CDR3 length: 17 residues. With 5 bases clipped from V and 0 bases from J, the junction kept 7 bases outside the gene matches. Germline loops: CDR1 MNHEY, CDR2 SMNVEV (reference sequence). CDR3 loop: CASSRDRAESNTGELFF. The DNA of the CDR3 is TGTGCCAGCAGTCGGGACAGGGCCGAATCGAACACCGGGGAGCTGTTTTTT.

This clone was seen more than once but under ten times. Other DNA sequences from this sample encode an identical CDR3 as well. The rearrangement joins TRBV2 to TRBJ1-3; the D is unclear. V was trimmed by 3 bases and J by 3 bases, leaving 3 bases between them. CDR3 length: 12 residues. The germline CDR1 and CDR2 sequences are SNHLY and FYNNEI. The CDR3 loop is CASSDRGNTIYF. CDR3 bases: TGTGCCAGCAGTGATCGTGGAAACACCATATATTTT.